This is a list of T cell receptor beta chains from one sample in a study of beta chain features in type 1 diabetes. Assay: immunoSEQ multiplex PCR; the TCRdb copy retains only in-frame clones and omits some. Among tens of thousands of clones listed, roughly 34% were seen once. Sample: stem cell memory CD4+ T cells from blood. These receptors were obtained from a woman between 18 and 30 years old in good health. Each CDR3 is given with its conserved first and last residue. D genes are given only for firm matches. Some rows mark clone size as missing; the rest say once, few, many or name a class of expanded clone.

V	D	size	J	CDR3	DNA
TRBV7-2	NA	few	TRBJ1-5	CASSLQAAQPQHF	TGTGCCAGCAGCTTACAAGCGGCCCAGCCCCAGCATTTT
TRBV5-1	NA	few	TRBJ2-3	CASSLYTLTGIGTDTQYF	TGCGCCAGCAGCCTTTACACCTTAACAGGGATTGGCACAGATACGCAGTATTTT
TRBV19	TRBD1	few	TRBJ2-5	CASSFLGQGFQETQYF	TGTGCCAGTAGTTTCTTGGGACAGGGGTTTCAAGAGACCCAGTACTTC
TRBV28	NA	NA	TRBJ1-1	CASSQSGGGAFEAFF	TGTGCCAGCAGTCAAAGTGGTGGGGGCGCGTTTGAAGCTTTCTTT
TRBV7-2	NA	once	TRBJ2-3	CASSFGPDTQYF	TGTGCCAGCAGCTTTGGGCCAGATACGCAGTATTTT
TRBV4-3	NA	NA	TRBJ2-7	CASSQDTGGYYEQYF	TGCGCCAGCAGCCAAGATACTGGCGGGTACTACGAGCAGTACTTC
TRBV5-8	TRBD1	NA	TRBJ2-4	CASSADRVNIQYF	TGTGCCAGCAGCGCAGACAGGGTGAACATTCAGTACTTC
TRBV15	TRBD1	NA	TRBJ1-1	CATSRAGTGGYGTEAFF	TGTGCCACCAGCAGAGCCGGGACAGGGGGGTACGGTACTGAAGCTTTCTTT
TRBV6-5	TRBD1	few	TRBJ1-4	CASSSGQGGEKLFF	TGTGCCAGCAGTTCGGGACAGGGGGGTGAAAAACTGTTTTTT
TRBV30	NA	many	TRBJ2-1	CAWSPLPTGLTYNEQFF	TGTGCCTGGAGTCCCCTCCCTACGGGACTGACCTACAATGAGCAGTTCTTC
TRBV5-1	TRBD2	NA	TRBJ2-2	CASKDQREGNTGELFF	TGCGCCAGCAAAGACCAACGGGAGGGAAACACCGGGGAGCTGTTTTTT
TRBV25-1	NA	NA	TRBJ1-3	CASSDGGGSGNTIYF	TGTGCCAGCAGTGATGGGGGAGGCTCTGGAAACACCATATATTTT
TRBV5-1	NA	NA	TRBJ1-5	CASSLEATDSNQPQHF	TGCGCCAGCAGCTTGGAGGCGACAGATAGCAATCAGCCCCAGCATTTT
TRBV7-3	TRBD1	NA	TRBJ2-1	CASSPTRDRVDNEQFF	TGTGCCAGCAGCCCTACTCGGGACAGGGTAGACAATGAGCAGTTCTTC
TRBV25-1	NA	NA	TRBJ1-2	CASTPSGSLDGYTF	TGTGCCAGCACCCCGTCAGGTTCTCTCGATGGCTACACCTTC
TRBV5-1	NA	few	TRBJ1-1	CASAAGTQNTEAFF	TGCGCCAGCGCGGCTGGGACACAGAACACTGAAGCTTTCTTT
TRBV27	TRBD1	NA	TRBJ1-1	CASSPGTGGARVTEAFF	TGTGCCAGCAGTCCCGGGACAGGGGGCGCGAGAGTCACTGAAGCTTTCTTT
TRBV9	TRBD2	NA	TRBJ2-3	CASSVSERGGTDTQYF	TGTGCCAGCAGCGTATCTGAGCGGGGGGGCACAGATACGCAGTATTTT
TRBV2	NA	NA	TRBJ2-1	CASSRQANEQFF	TGTGCCAGCAGCCGGCAGGCCAATGAGCAGTTCTTC
TRBV7-2	TRBD2	few	TRBJ2-5	CASSLGGGIQETQYF	TGTGCCAGCAGCTTAGGCGGGGGAATTCAAGAGACCCAGTACTTC
TRBV27	TRBD1	NA	TRBJ2-7	CATSGTGNYEQYF	TGTGCCACCAGCGGGACAGGGAACTACGAGCAGTACTTC
TRBV9	TRBD1	NA	TRBJ1-2	CASSVDTGAFYGYTF	TGTGCCAGCAGCGTAGATACAGGGGCCTTCTATGGCTACACCTTC
TRBV9	NA	NA	TRBJ2-7	CASSVGRASDEQYF	TGTGCCAGCAGCGTAGGGCGGGCCTCCGACGAGCAGTACTTC
TRBV2	TRBD1	NA	TRBJ2-3	CASRGTGGGDTQYF	TGTGCCAGCAGGGGGACAGGGGGCGGAGATACGCAGTATTTT
TRBV5-1	TRBD1	few	TRBJ2-7	CASSPGTEYEQYF	TGCGCCAGCAGCCCCGGGACAGAGTACGAGCAGTACTTC
TRBV7-2	TRBD1	few	TRBJ2-2	CASSWGQGMGGELFF	TGTGCCAGCAGCTGGGGACAGGGGATGGGGGGGGAGCTGTTTTTT
TRBV7-7	TRBD1	NA	TRBJ2-2	CASRGQGYTGELFF	TGTGCTTCCCGGGGACAGGGATACACCGGGGAGCTGTTTTTT
TRBV19	TRBD1	few	TRBJ2-1	CASSLGQAGSLDEQFF	TGTGCCAGTAGCCTCGGACAGGCCGGGTCTTTGGATGAGCAGTTCTTC
TRBV29-1	TRBD1	few	TRBJ2-7	CSVVQGASYEQYF	TGCAGCGTTGTACAGGGGGCTAGTTACGAGCAGTACTTC
TRBV7-3	NA	NA	TRBJ1-1	CASSLKPGLNTEAFF	TGTGCCAGCAGCTTAAAACCAGGACTTAACACTGAAGCTTTCTTT
TRBV18	NA	NA	TRBJ1-1	CASSPQSDTEAFF	TGTGCCAGCTCACCACAATCTGACACTGAAGCTTTCTTT
TRBV9	NA	few	TRBJ1-1	CASSVGGSRGTEAFF	TGTGCCAGCAGCGTAGGGGGCAGCCGTGGCACTGAAGCTTTCTTT
TRBV18	TRBD1	NA	TRBJ1-2	CASSPGQGYGYTF	TGTGCCAGCTCACCGGGACAGGGTTATGGCTACACCTTC
TRBV5-1	TRBD1	few	TRBJ2-4	CASSNRGMDKNIQYF	TGCGCCAGCAGCAACAGGGGTATGGACAAAAACATTCAGTACTTC
TRBV30	NA	few	TRBJ2-7	CAWNVPGHNYEQYF	TGTGCCTGGAACGTCCCGGGACACAATTACGAGCAGTACTTC
TRBV15	NA	NA	TRBJ2-1	CATSRPPTDSSYNEQFF	TGTGCCACCAGCAGACCCCCAACTGACAGCTCCTACAATGAGCAGTTCTTC
TRBV5-4	NA	NA	TRBJ1-1	CASSTLARRAEAFF	TGTGCCAGCAGCACTCTGGCAAGGAGGGCTGAAGCTTTCTTT
TRBV30	TRBD2	few	TRBJ2-3	CAWGSGTTDTQYF	TGTGCCTGGGGAAGCGGGACCACAGATACGCAGTATTTT
TRBV6-5	NA	NA	TRBJ2-2	CASTALAANTGELFF	TGTGCCAGCACCGCATTAGCGGCGAACACCGGGGAGCTGTTTTTT
TRBV5-1	TRBD2	few	TRBJ2-1	CASSLAVAGLNEQFF	TGCGCCAGCAGCTTGGCGGTAGCGGGGTTGAATGAGCAGTTCTTC
TRBV7-9	NA	once	TRBJ2-7	CASSSQGLAYEQYF	TGTGCCAGCAGCTCTCAGGGGTTGGCCTACGAGCAGTACTTC
TRBV11-2	TRBD1	few	TRBJ1-2	CASGLQGRPTYGYTF	TGTGCCAGCGGATTACAGGGGCGCCCCACTTATGGCTACACCTTC
TRBV7-8	NA	few	TRBJ2-5	CASAATQETQYF	TGTGCCAGCGCGGCCACCCAAGAGACCCAGTACTTC
TRBV7-9	TRBD2	NA	TRBJ2-3	CASSPTSGGPTDTQYF	TGTGCCAGCAGTCCAACTAGCGGGGGCCCCACAGATACGCAGTATTTT
TRBV5-1	NA	many	TRBJ2-1	CASSPSGNRGFNEQFF	TGCGCCAGCAGCCCGAGCGGGAACAGGGGGTTCAATGAGCAGTTCTTC
TRBV7-9	NA	few	TRBJ2-5	CASSLRSSGQETQYF	TGTGCCAGCAGCTTGCGGTCCAGCGGTCAAGAGACCCAGTACTTC
TRBV7-8	TRBD1	NA	TRBJ2-5	CASSGRRTGGFEETQYF	TGTGCCAGCAGCGGCAGAAGGACAGGGGGCTTCGAGGAGACCCAGTACTTC
TRBV6-6	TRBD1	few	TRBJ1-5	CASSSRQGSQPQHF	TGTGCCAGCAGCTCCAGACAGGGAAGTCAGCCCCAGCATTTT
TRBV13	NA	NA	TRBJ1-1	CASRRNTEAFF	TGTGCCAGCAGGCGGAACACTGAAGCTTTCTTT
TRBV4-1	NA	NA	TRBJ1-2	CASSLQDLTLSKIYGYTF	TGCGCCAGCAGCCTTCAAGATCTAACCCTGAGTAAGATCTATGGCTACACCTTC
TRBV7-2	NA	NA	TRBJ1-5	CASSLPPHQPQHF	TGTGCCAGCAGCCTACCGCCTCATCAGCCCCAGCATTTT
TRBV4-1	TRBD2	NA	TRBJ2-4	CASSQAHQIGLAGGQNIQYF	TGCGCCAGCAGCCAAGCTCATCAAATAGGACTAGCGGGGGGCCAAAACATTCAGTACTTC
TRBV2	TRBD1	few	TRBJ1-2	CASSEDRGQGYTF	TGTGCCAGCAGTGAGGACAGGGGGCAAGGCTACACCTTC
TRBV7-2	TRBD1	NA	TRBJ1-1	CASSGKTGHTEAFF	TGTGCCAGCAGCGGCAAGACAGGGCACACTGAAGCTTTCTTT
TRBV7-9	TRBD1	NA	TRBJ2-7	CASSLAGQGSYEQYF	TGTGCCAGCAGCTTAGCGGGACAGGGTTCCTACGAGCAGTACTTC